A single sample gave rise to the 29 T cell receptor beta chains below, sequenced in a study of graft-versus-host responses after intestinal transplantation. These TCRs are of unknown antigen specificity. Some clones are missing from TCRdb's copy, which holds only in-frame ones; the method was immunoSEQ multiplex PCR. The table has under 100,000 clones, roughly four fifths seen once. Source: unstimulated CD4+ T cells sorted from spleen or lymph node cells, taken before intestinal transplant. These receptors originate from a human donor who received an intestinal transplant.

The chain couples TRBV10-2 to TRBJ1-6; D is unresolved. Germline CDR1 and CDR2: WSHSY and SAAADI. The CDR3 runs 13 residues. V gave up 2 bases and J gave up 8 bases, with 7 bases separating them. CDR3 in amino acids: CASSENNYSPLHF. The CDR3 DNA reads as TGCGCCAGCAGTGAGAACAATTATTCACCCCTCCACTTT.

This clone was observed a few times. J is TRBJ1-1 and V is TRBV7-3; D is possibly TRBD1 (6 bases). The CDR3 totals 13 residues. CDR1 and CDR2 from the germline V gene are SGHTA and FQGTGA. V shed 5 bases and J shed 6 bases, with 13 bases lying between them. This CDR3 is CASSPGQGAEAFF. The DNA of the CDR3 is TGTGCCAGCAGCCCGGGACAAGGGGCTGAAGCTTTCTTT.

This chain links TRBV5-1 with TRBJ1-4, with 11 bases that match TRBD1. The germline V gene has CDR1 SGHRS and CDR2 YFSETQ. There are 16 residues in the CDR3. Germline trimming cut 0 bases from V and 4 bases from J; bases unmatched to any gene: 2. CDR3 in amino acids: CASSLVGTGGNEKLFF. DNA of the CDR3: TGCGCCAGCAGCTTGGTCGGGACAGGGGGTAATGAAAAACTGTTTTTT.

The chain has TRBV15 and TRBJ2-3, with 10 bases that match TRBD2. Germline assignment: CDR1 LNHNV and CDR2 YYDKDF (reference sequence). CDR3 size: 17 residues. With V trimmed by 3 bases and J by 6 bases, 12 bases remained unmatched. This chain's CDR3 is CATSRELAGKDMDTQYF. Written as DNA, the CDR3 is TGTGCCACCAGCAGGGAACTAGCGGGGAAGGACATGGATACGCAGTATTTT.

The CDR3 is CASSIGGPTYEQYF. In DNA, the CDR3 is TGTGCCAGCAGCATCGGGGGGCCTACCTACGAGCAGTACTTC. V and J are TRBV7-9 and TRBJ2-7, with D possibly TRBD2 on 7 matching bases. The CDR3 extends over 14 amino acids. The germline gives CDR1 SEHNR, CDR2 FQNEAQ (reference sequence). V was trimmed by 5 bases and J by 2 bases, leaving 13 bases between them. The entire variable domain, with the rest obtained from reference TRBV7-9 and TRBJ2-7, is as follows: DTGVSQNPRHKITKRGQNVTFRCDPISEHNRLYWYRQTLGQGPEFLTYFQNEAQLEKSRLLSDRFSAERPKGSFSTLEIQRTEQGDSAMYLCASSIGGPTYEQYFGPGTRLTVT.

The chain couples TRBV7-9 to TRBJ2-2; D is uncertain. The CDR3 is 13 residues long. Trimming removed 2 bases from V and 9 bases from J, with 10 bases in between. The germline V gene has CDR1 SEHNR and CDR2 FQNEAQ (reference sequence). CDR3 coding DNA: TGTGCCAGCAGCTTACCCCTTAGCCGGGAGCTGTTTTTT. Protein sequence: CASSLPLSRELFF.

V gene TRBV2 combines with J gene TRBJ2-7, with TRBD2 identical over 7 bases. Germline-derived CDR1 and CDR2 are SNHLY and FYNNEI. The CDR3 extends over 13 amino acids. The V and J ends lost 11 bases and 3 bases, in that order; junction bases with no gene match: 10. CDR3 residues: CAGRVGKNYEQYF. In nucleotides, the CDR3 is TGTGCCGGGAGGGTGGGGAAAAACTACGAGCAGTACTTC.

This clone was observed a single time. The chain links TRBV6-4 to TRBJ1-6; 7 bases line up with TRBD1. Germline lookup yields CDR1 MRHNA and CDR2 SNTAGT. CDR3 size: 15 residues. The junction had 5 bases not matched to a gene; V was cut back by 4 bases and J by 5 bases. Written as DNA, the CDR3 is TGTGCCAGCAGTGTTGCCGGGACAGATAATTCACCCCTCCACTTT. Amino acids: CASSVAGTDNSPLHF.

The chain is built from TRBV6-1 and TRBJ1-2; TRBD1 is a possible D gene (5 bases). This CDR3 spans 15 amino acids. CDR1 and CDR2 (germline): MNHNS, SASEGT. Trimming left V 10 bases short and J 2 bases short, with 20 bases between. This chain's CDR3 is CATKTTASPNYGYTF. For the CDR3, the DNA is TGTGCCACGAAAACGACAGCCTCACCAAACTATGGCTACACCTTC.

This chain uses TRBV5-1 with TRBJ1-1; D gene ambiguous. The V gene lost 2 bases and the J gene lost 1 base, with 9 bases spanning the gap. Germline V CDR1 and CDR2: SGHRS, YFSETQ. CDR3 size: 14 residues. The CDR3 DNA sequence: TGCGCCAGCAGCTTCGGAGAGCCGAACACTGAAGCTTTCTTT. The encoded protein is CASSFGEPNTEAFF.

The chain has TRBV28 and TRBJ2-7, with 10 bases that match TRBD1. CDR1 is MDHEN and CDR2 is SYDVKM in the germline V gene. CDR3 length equals 16 residues. The junction had 12 bases not matched to a gene; V was cut back by 5 bases and J by 5 bases. CDR3 sequence: CASSGLLGTGVHEQYF. The CDR3 DNA is TGTGCCAGCAGTGGACTTCTCGGGACAGGGGTCCACGAGCAGTACTTC.

This chain connects TRBV28 to TRBJ1-1, with D maybe TRBD1 (6 bases). V was clipped by 6 bases and J by 3 bases, with 11 bases between them. This CDR3 has 13 residues. Germline V gives CDR1 MDHEN, CDR2 SYDVKM. The CDR3, as DNA: TGTGCCAGCAGCCCAGGGGTTCACACTGAAGCTTTCTTT. Its protein is CASSPGVHTEAFF. The full variable domain, rest sourced from reference TRBV28 and TRBJ1-1, is DVKVTQSSRYLVKRTGEKVFLECVQDMDHENMFWYRQDPGLGLRLIYFSYDVKMKEKGDIPEGYSVSREKKERFSLILESASTNQTSMYLCASSPGVHTEAFFGQGTRLTVV.

The chain couples TRBV5-1 to TRBJ2-7; TRBD2 aligns across 13 bases. CDR3 size: 17 residues. The V gene end was trimmed by 3 bases and the J gene end by 2 bases; junction bases not matched to a gene: 8. From germline, CDR1 is SGHRS and CDR2 YFSETQ. The CDR3 spells CASSWTSGGRGPYEQYF. The CDR3 nucleotides read TGCGCCAGCAGCTGGACTAGCGGGGGTCGCGGGCCCTACGAGCAGTACTTC.

The V gene is TRBV7-8, the J gene TRBJ1-3; maybe TRBD1 (5 bases). V was pared by 2 bases and J by 2 bases, with 16 bases between. The CDR3 sequence is 17 residues long. In germline, CDR1 is SGHVS, CDR2 FQNEAQ. Here the CDR3 reads CASSLKGGGGPGNTIYF. CDR3 coding DNA: TGTGCCAGCAGCTTAAAGGGCGGGGGAGGGCCTGGAAACACCATATATTTT.

The V gene is TRBV28, the J gene TRBJ2-7; 10 bases line up with TRBD1. Germline values: CDR1 MDHEN, CDR2 SYDVKM. The V gene end was trimmed by 6 bases and the J gene end by 2 bases; junction bases not matched to a gene: 7. The CDR3 is made up of 15 amino acids. The CDR3 DNA follows: TGTGCCAGCAGCTTCAGTGGACAGGGGGCCTACGAGCAGTACTTC. Its translation is CASSFSGQGAYEQYF.

Only a few counts were recorded for this clone. The V gene is TRBV6-5, the J gene TRBJ2-7; weak D call: TRBD1 (6 bases). Germline-derived CDR1 and CDR2 are MNHEY and SVGAGI. CDR3 length: 13 residues. Trimming cost V 6 bases and J 4 bases, with 13 bases left between them. The CDR3: CASSSPGTYEQYF. CDR3 nucleotide sequence: TGTGCCAGCAGCAGCCCGGGGACATACGAGCAGTACTTC.

The chain links TRBV5-4 to TRBJ2-7; 9 positions match TRBD2. CDR1 and CDR2 (germline): SGHNT, YYREEE (reference sequence). The CDR3 is 15 amino acids. The J segment lost 4 bases and the V segment lost 5 bases, leaving 10 bases of the junction unmatched. CDR3 amino acids: CASRPAGGSLYEQYF. In nucleotides, the CDR3 is TGTGCCAGCAGGCCCGCGGGAGGGAGCCTTTACGAGCAGTACTTC.

The table lists this clone with a count of one. This chain joins TRBV5-4 and TRBJ2-7; D is unclear. V lost 0 bases to trimming and J lost 3 bases, with 10 bases between them. The length of the CDR3 is 14 residues. The germline CDR1 and CDR2 sequences are SGHNT and YYREEE (reference sequence). The CDR3 reads CASSLEPSDYEQYF. The CDR3 region has the DNA TGTGCCAGCAGCTTGGAGCCTTCTGACTACGAGCAGTACTTC. Looking up the rest from reference TRBV5-4 and TRBJ2-7 gives the full variable domain: ETGVTQSPTHLIKTRGQQVTLRCSSQSGHNTVSWYQQALGQGPQFIFQYYREEENGRGNFPPRFSGLQFPNYSSELNVNALELDDSALYLCASSLEPSDYEQYFGPGTRLTVT.

This chain joins TRBV5-1 and TRBJ2-7, with 8 bases identical to TRBD2. V shed 4 bases, J shed 4 bases, and the junction held 10 bases outside the gene matches. Germline CDR1 reads SGHRS; CDR2 reads YFSETQ. CDR3 length equals 15 residues. The DNA of the CDR3 is TGCGCCAGCAGCCCTGTCGGCGGGGGGCCTTACGAGCAGTACTTC. It yields the protein CASSPVGGGPYEQYF.

The J gene is TRBJ2-7, the V gene TRBV29-1; D is perhaps TRBD2 (5 bases). The germline V and J ends were trimmed by 4 bases and 4 bases, with 17 bases remaining between them. The CDR3 is 14 residues long. The V gene's germline CDR1 is SQVTM and CDR2 ANQGSEA. Here the CDR3 reads CSVARDLATYEQYF. Here the CDR3 DNA reads TGCAGCGTTGCAAGGGATCTAGCAACTTACGAGCAGTACTTC.

This chain links TRBV29-1 with TRBJ2-3; 9 nucleotides line up with TRBD2. After removal of 7 bases from V and 4 bases from J, the junction contained 9 bases not matched to a gene. The germline V gene has CDR1 SQVTM and CDR2 ANQGSEA. CDR3 size: 14 residues. CDR3 residues: CSASEREEADTQYF. The CDR3 region has the DNA TGCAGCGCCTCTGAGCGGGAGGAAGCAGATACGCAGTATTTT.

This clone appeared a few times. This chain uses TRBV11-2 with TRBJ1-6; 8 nucleotides line up with TRBD1. Germline assignment: CDR1 SGHAT and CDR2 FQNNGV. CDR3 length equals 17 residues. Trimming removed 3 bases from V and 4 bases from J; junction bases left unmatched: 8. The CDR3 coding sequence is TGTGCCAGCAGCTTTAGACAGGGGAGGATTTATAATTCACCCCTCCACTTT. Its translation is CASSFRQGRIYNSPLHF.

V gene TRBV12-5 combines with J gene TRBJ2-3; D uncertain. V lost 6 bases to trimming and J lost 2 bases, with 6 bases between them. Germline-derived CDR1 and CDR2 are LGHNT and FRNRAP. The length of the CDR3 is 12 residues. The CDR3 sequence is CASGQNTDTQYF. Written as DNA, the CDR3 is TGTGCTAGTGGCCAGAACACAGATACGCAGTATTTT.

The gene calls are TRBV20-1 and TRBJ2-1; D remains unclear. V was pared by 7 bases and J by 10 bases, with 11 bases between. The CDR3 sequence is 10 residues long. Looked up from germline, CDR1 is DFQATT and CDR2 is SNEGSKA (reference sequence). DNA for the CDR3: TGCAGTGGCGGTCCCGGGGAGCAGTTCTTC. Translation gives CSGGPGEQFF.

The chain has TRBV6-1 and TRBJ1-2; 8 nucleotides match TRBD1. The CDR3 length is 13 residues. CDR1 and CDR2 (germline): MNHNS, SASEGT. V lost 6 bases to trimming and J lost 4 bases; unmatched junction nucleotides: 4. The CDR3 sequence is CASRGDRLYGYTF. The CDR3 DNA follows: TGTGCCAGCAGGGGGGACAGGCTCTATGGCTACACCTTC.

This clone was seen only a few times. The chain has TRBV7-8 and TRBJ1-4; TRBD1 might be the D (5 bases). This CDR3 comprises 15 residues. Germline-derived CDR1 and CDR2 are SGHVS and FQNEAQ. V was trimmed by 1 base and J by 11 bases, leaving 17 bases between them. CDR3 DNA: TGTGCCAGCAGCTTAGATCCCCGGCCCAAGGGGAAACTGTTTTTT. Its protein product is CASSLDPRPKGKLFF.

This clone was seen once. This chain connects TRBV2 to TRBJ2-2; 15 bases are shared with TRBD2. Germline V gene lookup returns CDR1 SNHLY and CDR2 FYNNEI. V trimming: 6 bases; J trimming: 1 base; junction bases outside the gene matches: 6. This CDR3 contains 18 residues. The CDR3 reads CASRGGLAGGMNTGELFF. As DNA, the CDR3 is TGTGCCAGCAGGGGGGGACTAGCGGGAGGCATGAACACCGGGGAGCTGTTTTTT. Filled out from reference TRBV2 and TRBJ2-2, the complete variable domain reads EPEVTQTPSHQVTQMGQEVILRCVPISNHLYFYWYRQILGQKVEFLVSFYNNEISEKSEIFDDQFSVERPDGSNFTLKIRSTKLEDSAMYFCASRGGLAGGMNTGELFFGEGSRLTVL.

The genes are TRBV6-5 and TRBJ2-7, with D perhaps TRBD1 (6 bases). Per germline, CDR1 MNHEY and CDR2 SVGAGI. Trimming shortened V by 0 bases and J by 4 bases, and 16 bases separated the two germline ends. The CDR3 spans 16 residues. This CDR3 reads CASSYSYPRGGYEQYF. The CDR3 DNA sequence: TGTGCCAGCAGTTACTCGTATCCCCGAGGGGGTTACGAGCAGTACTTC.

The CDR3 protein is CASSRRLQGNGYTF. Written as DNA, the CDR3 is TGCGCCAGCAGCCGGAGACTACAGGGGAATGGCTACACCTTC. The chain combines TRBV4-1 with TRBJ1-2, with 7 bases matching TRBD1. The germline CDR1 and CDR2 sequences are MGHRA and YSYEKL. The CDR3 runs to 14 residues. With 4 bases clipped from V and 6 bases from J, the junction kept 8 bases outside the gene matches.